A selection of T cell receptor beta chains follows, all from one sample in a study of CD8+CD57+ T cells in acquired aplastic anemia. TCRdb re-called the reads with MiXCR, one entry per CDR3 protein. The table lists about 290,000 distinct CDR3 sequences, roughly 61% of them singletons. Sequenced: sorted CD4+, CD8+, or CD8+CD57+ T cells (not recorded which) from PBMCs. The receptors were sampled from a human donor with aplastic anemia. CDR3s include the opening cysteine and the closing phenylalanine or tryptophan. A D gene is named only where the DNA matches it firmly. The size field is filled for only some rows; it gives once, few, many or a size class.

d_gene,abundance,j_gene,v_gene,CDR3nt,CDR3aa
TRBD1,.,TRBJ1-1,TRBV2,TGTGCCAGCAGTTCTCCCCCGGGACAGCCGAACGGGAACACTGAAGCTTTCTTT,CASSSPPGQPNGNTEAFF
.,.,TRBJ2-5,TRBV6-5,TGTGCCAGCAGTAACGGGGTAGAGACCCAGTACTTC,CASSNGVETQYF
TRBD1,many,TRBJ2-1,TRBV5-1,TGCGCCAGCAGCCGTCGGACAGGGGGCGTCCTTAGCTCCTACAATGAGCAGTTCTTC,CASSRRTGGVLSSYNEQFF
.,many,TRBJ1-1,TRBV4-2,TGTGCCAGCAGCCAAGAAGCTTGGAACACTGAAGCTTTCTTT,CASSQEAWNTEAFF
.,many,TRBJ2-7,TRBV20-1,TGCAGTGCGGACCGGGACACCTTGACCTACGAGCAGTACTTC,CSADRDTLTYEQYF
TRBD1,many,TRBJ2-3,TRBV3-1,TGTGCCAGCAGCCAAGCAGCGGCCAGGGGGCAAGGTACGCAGTATTTT,CASSQAAARGQGTQYF
TRBD2,once,TRBJ2-7,TRBV9,TGCGCCAGCAGGCCCCTAGCGGGAGTCCCCTACGAGCAGTACTTC,CASRPLAGVPYEQYF
.,.,TRBJ2-5,TRBV7-2,TGTGCCAGCAGCGTACCTGGGACATTGGAGACCCAGTACTTC,CASSVPGTLETQYF
.,few,TRBJ1-5,TRBV10-3,TGTGCCATCAGTGACGACTATCAGCCCCAGCATTTT,CAISDDYQPQHF
TRBD1,many,TRBJ1-2,TRBV24-1,TGTGCCACCAGTGATTCAAGGACAGGTGGTAATGGCTACACCTTC,CATSDSRTGGNGYTF
TRBD1,many,TRBJ2-7,TRBV24-1,TGTGCCACCAGTGTGGGACAGACCTACGAGCAGTACTTC,CATSVGQTYEQYF
TRBD1,.,TRBJ1-1,TRBV7-9,TGTGCCAGCAGCCCAAAACTGCCGACAGGGATGAACACTGAAGCTTTCTTT,CASSPKLPTGMNTEAFF
.,once,TRBJ1-4,TRBV7-3,TGTGCCAGCAGCTTAAATGGTGGGGTTAATGAAAAACTGTTTTTT,CASSLNGGVNEKLFF
.,.,TRBJ2-7,TRBV2,TGTGCCAGCGCCCAGGCTAGGGGGAACTACGAGCAGTACTTC,CASAQARGNYEQYF
TRBD1,.,TRBJ2-7,TRBV15,TGTGCCACCAGCAGAAACAGGGGCTCCTACGAGCAGTACTTC,CATSRNRGSYEQYF
.,.,TRBJ2-3,TRBV14,TGTGCCAGCAGCCAAGACCGGGCCTTTGGTACGCAGTATTTT,CASSQDRAFGTQYF
.,few,TRBJ1-6,TRBV2,TGTGCCAGCAGTGAGTGGAGAGGATCACCCCTCCACTTT,CASSEWRGSPLHF
.,.,TRBJ1-1,TRBV11-2,TGTGCCAGCAACCCGGACAGGAACACTGAAGCTTTCTTT,CASNPDRNTEAFF
.,.,TRBJ1-6,TRBV20-1,TGCAGTGCCACAAACCCCCTTGACACATCAACAACTTATAATTCGCCCCTCCACTTT,CSATNPLDTSTTYNSPLHF
.,many,TRBJ1-1,TRBV13,TGTGCCAGCAGCTTAGGCCGGGGGGCCACTGAAGCTTTCTTT,CASSLGRGATEAFF
TRBD2,.,TRBJ2-7,TRBV12-3/TRBV12-4,TGTGCCAGCAGTTTGGGACTAGCGGGAGGGGCCGGGGAGCAGTACTTC,CASSLGLAGGAGEQYF
.,many,TRBJ1-1,TRBV20-1,TGCAGTGCTAGTGACGCCCGGGGGGCTTTCTTT,CSASDARGAFF
.,.,TRBJ2-3,TRBV25-1,TGTGCCAGCAGTTCATCCGGGATGATCACAGATACGCAGTATTTT,CASSSSGMITDTQYF
TRBD1,.,TRBJ1-1,TRBV7-9,TGTGCCAGCAGCTTAGGACAGGGAGTATCGGGTGAAGCTTTCTTT,CASSLGQGVSGEAFF
.,.,TRBJ1-1,TRBV12-3/TRBV12-4,TGTGCCAGCAGTGAGTCCAGGATGGGCACTGAAGCTTTCTTT,CASSESRMGTEAFF
.,once,TRBJ1-6,TRBV5-1,TGCGCCAGCAGCATTAGCTCCTATAATTCACCCCTCCACTTT,CASSISSYNSPLHF
.,.,TRBJ2-1,TRBV9,TGTGCCAGCAGCGGACGACTGTACAATGAGCAGTTCTTC,CASSGRLYNEQFF
.,.,TRBJ2-2,TRBV20-1,TGCAGTGCTAGAGCACCGAACACCGGGGAGCTGTTTTTT,CSARAPNTGELFF
TRBD2,.,TRBJ2-7,TRBV7-9,TGTGCCAGCAGCTTAAGGGTCGGGGGGGCGTCCGGGGAGCTGTACTTC,CASSLRVGGASGELYF
.,.,TRBJ2-2,TRBV5-1,TGCGCCAGCAGTATCCCACAGAACACCGGGGAGCTGTTTTTT,CASSIPQNTGELFF
.,.,TRBJ2-1,TRBV7-9,TGTGCCAGCAGCCGGTTTGGCGGTTCCTACAATGAGCAGTTCTTC,CASSRFGGSYNEQFF
.,.,TRBJ1-4,TRBV7-9,TGTGCCGTCCCAAATTTGGAAAAACTGTTTTTT,CAVPNLEKLFF
.,many,TRBJ2-7,TRBV6-5,TGTGCCAGCAGTACGACCTACCCCGGGACATACTCCTACGAGCAGTACTTC,CASSTTYPGTYSYEQYF
.,.,TRBJ1-5,TRBV7-2,TGTGCCAGCAGCTCCGGCCAGGGTGAGGGAGGTCAGCCCCAGCATTTT,CASSSGQGEGGQPQHF
.,.,TRBJ1-3,TRBV30,TGTGCCTGGCCCCCCCATTGGCGCCGTCGAAACACCATATATTTT,CAWPPHWRRRNTIYF